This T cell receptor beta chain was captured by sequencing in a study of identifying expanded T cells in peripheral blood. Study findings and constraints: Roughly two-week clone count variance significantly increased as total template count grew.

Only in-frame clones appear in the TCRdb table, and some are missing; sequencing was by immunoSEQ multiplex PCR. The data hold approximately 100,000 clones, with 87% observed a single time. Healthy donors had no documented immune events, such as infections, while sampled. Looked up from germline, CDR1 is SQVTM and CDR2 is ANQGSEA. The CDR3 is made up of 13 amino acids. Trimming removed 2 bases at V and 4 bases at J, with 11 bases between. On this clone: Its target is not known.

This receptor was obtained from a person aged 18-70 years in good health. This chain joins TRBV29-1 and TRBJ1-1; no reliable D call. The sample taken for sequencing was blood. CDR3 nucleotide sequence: TGCAGCGTTGAACGTCAGCGTGGCACTGAAGCTTTCTTT. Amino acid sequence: CSVERQRGTEAFF.